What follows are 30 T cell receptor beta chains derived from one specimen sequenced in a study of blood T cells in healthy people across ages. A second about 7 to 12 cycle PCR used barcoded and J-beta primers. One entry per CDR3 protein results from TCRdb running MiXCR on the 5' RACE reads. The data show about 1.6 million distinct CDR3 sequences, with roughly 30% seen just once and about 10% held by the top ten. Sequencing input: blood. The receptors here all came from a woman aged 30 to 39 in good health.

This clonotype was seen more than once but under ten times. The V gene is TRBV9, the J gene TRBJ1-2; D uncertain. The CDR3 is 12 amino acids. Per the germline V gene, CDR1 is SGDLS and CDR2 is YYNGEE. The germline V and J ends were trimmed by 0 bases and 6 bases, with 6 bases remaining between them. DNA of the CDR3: TGTGCCAGCAGCGTAGCAGATAATGGCTACACCTTC. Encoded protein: CASSVADNGYTF.

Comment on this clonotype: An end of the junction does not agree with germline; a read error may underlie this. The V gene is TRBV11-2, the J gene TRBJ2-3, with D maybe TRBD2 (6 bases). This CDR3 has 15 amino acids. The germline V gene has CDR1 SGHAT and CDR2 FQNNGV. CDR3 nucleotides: TGTGCCAACAGCTTAGTTGGCGGGGACACAGATACGCAGTATTTT. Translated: CANSLVGGDTDTQYF. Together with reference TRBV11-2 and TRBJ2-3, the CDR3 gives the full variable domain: EAGVAQSPRYKIIEKRQSVAFWCNPISGHATLYWYQQILGQGPKLLIQFQNNGVVDDSQLPKDRFSAERLKGVDSTLKIQPAKLEDSAVYLCANSLVGGDTDTQYFGPGTRLTVL.

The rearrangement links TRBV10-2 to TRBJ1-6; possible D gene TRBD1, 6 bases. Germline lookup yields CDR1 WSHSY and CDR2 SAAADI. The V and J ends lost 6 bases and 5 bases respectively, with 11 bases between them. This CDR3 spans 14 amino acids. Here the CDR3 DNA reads TGCGCCAGCAGGGGGACACCCAATAATTCACCCCTCCACTTT. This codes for CASRGTPNNSPLHF.

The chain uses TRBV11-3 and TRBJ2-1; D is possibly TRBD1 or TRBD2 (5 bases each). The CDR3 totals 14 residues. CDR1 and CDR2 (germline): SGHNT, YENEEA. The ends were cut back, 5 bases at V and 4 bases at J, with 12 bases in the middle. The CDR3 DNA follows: TGTGCCAGCAGCCCCAGGGACGGGTACAATGAGCAGTTCTTC. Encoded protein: CASSPRDGYNEQFF.

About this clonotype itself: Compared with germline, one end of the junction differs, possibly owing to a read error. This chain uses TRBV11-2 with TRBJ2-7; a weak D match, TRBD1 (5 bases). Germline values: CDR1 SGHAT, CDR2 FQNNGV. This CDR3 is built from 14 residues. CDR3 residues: CTSSPVPRAYEQYF. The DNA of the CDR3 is TGTACCAGCAGCCCCGTTCCCAGGGCCTACGAGCAGTACTTC.

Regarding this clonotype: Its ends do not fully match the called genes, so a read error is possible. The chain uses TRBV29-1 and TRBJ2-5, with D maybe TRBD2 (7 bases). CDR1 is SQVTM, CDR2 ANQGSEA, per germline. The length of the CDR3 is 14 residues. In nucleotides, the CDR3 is TGCAGCGCCGCGGGGTGGGGGGGCCAAGAGGCCCAGTACTTC. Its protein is CSAAGWGGQEAQYF.

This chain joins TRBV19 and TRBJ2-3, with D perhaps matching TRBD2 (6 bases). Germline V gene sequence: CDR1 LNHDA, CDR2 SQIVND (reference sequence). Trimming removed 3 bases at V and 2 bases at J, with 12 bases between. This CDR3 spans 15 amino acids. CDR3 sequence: CASSMRDSYTDTQYF. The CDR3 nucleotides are TGTGCCAGTAGTATGAGGGACTCCTACACAGATACGCAGTATTTT.

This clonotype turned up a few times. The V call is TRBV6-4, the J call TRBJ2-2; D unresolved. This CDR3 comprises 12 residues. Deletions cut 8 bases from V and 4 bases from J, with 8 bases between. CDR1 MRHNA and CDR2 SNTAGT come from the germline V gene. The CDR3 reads CASEGRTGELFF. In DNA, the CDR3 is TGTGCCAGCGAAGGTCGCACCGGGGAGCTGTTTTTT.

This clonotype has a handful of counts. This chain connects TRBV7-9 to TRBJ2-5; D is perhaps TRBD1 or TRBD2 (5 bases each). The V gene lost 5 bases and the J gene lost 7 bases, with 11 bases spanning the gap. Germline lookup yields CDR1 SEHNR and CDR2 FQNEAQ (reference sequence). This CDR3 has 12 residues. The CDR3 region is CASSRDPTTQYF. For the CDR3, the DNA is TGTGCCAGCAGCCGGGACCCCACGACCCAGTACTTC.

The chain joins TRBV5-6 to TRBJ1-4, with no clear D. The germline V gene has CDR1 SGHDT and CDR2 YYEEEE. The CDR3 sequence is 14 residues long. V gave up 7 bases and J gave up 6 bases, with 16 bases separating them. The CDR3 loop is CASADWGRDEKLFF. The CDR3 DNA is TGTGCCAGCGCCGACTGGGGAAGGGATGAAAAACTGTTTTTT.

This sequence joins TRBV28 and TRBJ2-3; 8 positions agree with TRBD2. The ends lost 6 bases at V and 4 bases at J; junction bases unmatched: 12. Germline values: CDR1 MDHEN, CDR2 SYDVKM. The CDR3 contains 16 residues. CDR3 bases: TGTGCCAGCAGGGCCCGGGGGGGAGGGCCTCCAGATACGCAGTATTTT. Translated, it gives CASRARGGGPPDTQYF.

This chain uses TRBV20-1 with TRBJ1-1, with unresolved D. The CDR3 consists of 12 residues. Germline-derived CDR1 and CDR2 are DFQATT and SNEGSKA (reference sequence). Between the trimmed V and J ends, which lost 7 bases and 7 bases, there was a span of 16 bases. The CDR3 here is CSVRAGASEAFF. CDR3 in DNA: TGCAGTGTTAGGGCCGGTGCCAGTGAAGCTTTCTTT.

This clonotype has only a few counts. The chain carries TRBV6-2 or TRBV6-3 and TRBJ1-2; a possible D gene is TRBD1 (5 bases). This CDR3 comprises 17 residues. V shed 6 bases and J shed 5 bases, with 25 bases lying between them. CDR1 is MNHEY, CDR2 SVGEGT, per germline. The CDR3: CASSQSPSRVVIYGYTF. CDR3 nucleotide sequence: TGTGCCAGCAGCCAAAGCCCTTCCAGGGTAGTAATATATGGCTACACCTTC.

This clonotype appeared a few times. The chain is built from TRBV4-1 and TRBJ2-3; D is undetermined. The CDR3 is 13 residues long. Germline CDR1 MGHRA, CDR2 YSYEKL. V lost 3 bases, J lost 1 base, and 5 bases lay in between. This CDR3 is CASSHPGTDTQYF. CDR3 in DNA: TGCGCCAGCAGCCACCCGGGCACAGATACGCAGTATTTT.

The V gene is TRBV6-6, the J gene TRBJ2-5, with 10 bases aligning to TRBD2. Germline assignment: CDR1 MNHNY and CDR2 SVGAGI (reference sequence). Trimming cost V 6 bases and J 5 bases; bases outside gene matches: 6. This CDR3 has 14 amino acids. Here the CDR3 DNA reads TGTGCCAGCAGAGGACTAGCGGAGGGGGAGACCCAGTACTTC. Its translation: CASRGLAEGETQYF.

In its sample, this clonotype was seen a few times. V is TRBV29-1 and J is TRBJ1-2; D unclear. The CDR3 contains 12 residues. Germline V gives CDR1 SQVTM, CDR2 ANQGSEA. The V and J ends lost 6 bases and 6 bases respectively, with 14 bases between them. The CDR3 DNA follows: TGCAGCGTGCGCAATAGAGGAGATGGCTACACCTTC. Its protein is CSVRNRGDGYTF.

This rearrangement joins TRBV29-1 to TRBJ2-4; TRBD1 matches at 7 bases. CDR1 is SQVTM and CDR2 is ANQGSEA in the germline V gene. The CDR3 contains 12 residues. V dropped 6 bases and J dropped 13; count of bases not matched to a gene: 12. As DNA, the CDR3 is TGCAGCGTAGCCGGGACAGAAGAGGCCCAGTACTTC. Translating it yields CSVAGTEEAQYF. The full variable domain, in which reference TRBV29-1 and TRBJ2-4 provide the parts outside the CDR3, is SAVISQKPSRDICQRGTSLTIQCQVDSQVTMMFWYRQQPGQSLTLIATANQGSEATYESGFVIDKFPISRPNLTFSTLTVSNMSPEDSSIYLCSVAGTEEAQYFGAGTRLSVL.

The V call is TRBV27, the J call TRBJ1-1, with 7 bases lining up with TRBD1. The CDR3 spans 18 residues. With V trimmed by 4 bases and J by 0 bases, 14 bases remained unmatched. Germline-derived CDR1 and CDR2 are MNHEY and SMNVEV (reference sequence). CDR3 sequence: CASSSGPRTGGLNTEAFF. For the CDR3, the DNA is TGTGCCAGCAGTTCAGGCCCCCGGACAGGAGGGCTGAACACTGAAGCTTTCTTT.

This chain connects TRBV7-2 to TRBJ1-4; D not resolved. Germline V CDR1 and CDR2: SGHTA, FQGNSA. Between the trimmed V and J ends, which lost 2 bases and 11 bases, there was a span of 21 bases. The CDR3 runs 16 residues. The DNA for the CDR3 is TGTGCCAGCAGCTTACAGAAGACGGTCGGCGGTGAGAAACTGTTTTTT. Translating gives CASSLQKTVGGEKLFF.

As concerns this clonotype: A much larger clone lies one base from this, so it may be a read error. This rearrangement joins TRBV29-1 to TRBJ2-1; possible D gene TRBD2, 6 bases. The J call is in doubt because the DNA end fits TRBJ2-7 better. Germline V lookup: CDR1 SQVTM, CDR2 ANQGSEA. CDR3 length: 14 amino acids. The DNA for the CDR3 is TGCAGCGTACAAAGCGGCGGGGCCTACAATGAGCAGTACTTC. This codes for CSVQSGGAYNEQYF.

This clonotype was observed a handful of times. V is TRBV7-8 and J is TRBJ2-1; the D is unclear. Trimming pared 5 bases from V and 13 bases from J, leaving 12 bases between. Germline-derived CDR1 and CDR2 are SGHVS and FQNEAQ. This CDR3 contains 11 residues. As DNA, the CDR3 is TGTGCCAGCAGCACAGACCGACACCAGTTCTTC. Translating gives CASSTDRHQFF.

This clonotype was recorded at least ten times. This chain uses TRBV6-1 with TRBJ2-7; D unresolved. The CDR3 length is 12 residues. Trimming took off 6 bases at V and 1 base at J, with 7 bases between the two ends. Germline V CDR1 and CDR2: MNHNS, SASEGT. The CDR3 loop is CASRDPSYEQYF. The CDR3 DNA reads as TGTGCCAGCAGGGACCCTTCCTACGAGCAGTACTTC.

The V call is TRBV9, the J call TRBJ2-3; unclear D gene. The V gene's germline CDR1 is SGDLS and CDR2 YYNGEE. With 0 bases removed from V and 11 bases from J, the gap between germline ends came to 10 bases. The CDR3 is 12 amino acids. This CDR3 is CASSVGQDGQYF. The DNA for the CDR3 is TGTGCCAGCAGCGTAGGCCAGGATGGGCAGTATTTT.

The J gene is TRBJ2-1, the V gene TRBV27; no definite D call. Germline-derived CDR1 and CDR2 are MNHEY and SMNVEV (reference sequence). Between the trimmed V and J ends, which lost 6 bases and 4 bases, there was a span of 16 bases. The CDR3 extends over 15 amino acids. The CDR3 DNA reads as TGTGCCAGCAGCCTTAACTCCGGACCTTACAATGAGCAGTTCTTC. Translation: CASSLNSGPYNEQFF.

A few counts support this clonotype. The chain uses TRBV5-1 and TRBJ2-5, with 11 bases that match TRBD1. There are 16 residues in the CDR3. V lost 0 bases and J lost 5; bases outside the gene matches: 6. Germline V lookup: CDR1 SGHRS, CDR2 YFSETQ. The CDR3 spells CASSLGTGGIRETQYF. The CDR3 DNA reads TGCGCCAGCAGCTTGGGGACAGGGGGCATTCGGGAGACCCAGTACTTC.

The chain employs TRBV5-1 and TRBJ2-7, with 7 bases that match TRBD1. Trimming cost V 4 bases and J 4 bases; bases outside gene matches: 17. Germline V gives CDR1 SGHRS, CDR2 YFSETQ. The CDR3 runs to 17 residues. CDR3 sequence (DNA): TGCGCCAGCAGCGCCCCTGACAGGGTCCGGGTCATATACGAGCAGTACTTC. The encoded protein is CASSAPDRVRVIYEQYF.

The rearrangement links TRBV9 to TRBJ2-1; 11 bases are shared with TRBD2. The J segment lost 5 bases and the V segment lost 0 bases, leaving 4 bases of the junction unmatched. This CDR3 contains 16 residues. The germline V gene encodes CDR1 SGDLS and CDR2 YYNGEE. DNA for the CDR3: TGTGCCAGCAGCGTAGTGAAGACTAGCGGGAACAATGAGCAGTTCTTC. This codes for CASSVVKTSGNNEQFF.

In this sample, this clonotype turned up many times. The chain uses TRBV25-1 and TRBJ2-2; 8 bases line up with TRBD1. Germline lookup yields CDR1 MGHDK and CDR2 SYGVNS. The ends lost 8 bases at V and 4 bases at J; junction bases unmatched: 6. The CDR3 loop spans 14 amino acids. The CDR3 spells CASGDRTGTGELFF. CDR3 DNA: TGTGCCAGCGGGGACAGGACGGGCACCGGGGAGCTGTTTTTT.

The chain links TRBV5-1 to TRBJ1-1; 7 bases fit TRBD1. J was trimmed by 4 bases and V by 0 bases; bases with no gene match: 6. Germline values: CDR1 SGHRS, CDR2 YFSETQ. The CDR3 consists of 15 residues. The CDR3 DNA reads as TGCGCCAGCAGCTTGGAAGGGGGCGTAGGCACTGAAGCTTTCTTT. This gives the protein CASSLEGGVGTEAFF. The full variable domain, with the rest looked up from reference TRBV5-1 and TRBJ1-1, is KAGVTQTPRYLIKTRGQQVTLSCSPISGHRSVSWYQQTPGQGLQFLFEYFSETQRNKGNFPGRFSGRQFSNSRSEMNVSTLELGDSALYLCASSLEGGVGTEAFFGQGTRLTVV.

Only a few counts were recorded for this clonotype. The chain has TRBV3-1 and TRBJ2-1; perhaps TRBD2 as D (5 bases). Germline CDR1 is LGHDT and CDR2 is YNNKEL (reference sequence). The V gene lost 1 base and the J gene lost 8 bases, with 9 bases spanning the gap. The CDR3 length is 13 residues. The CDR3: CASSQGYSDEQFF. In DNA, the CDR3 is TGTGCCAGCAGCCAAGGGTATAGCGATGAGCAGTTCTTC.